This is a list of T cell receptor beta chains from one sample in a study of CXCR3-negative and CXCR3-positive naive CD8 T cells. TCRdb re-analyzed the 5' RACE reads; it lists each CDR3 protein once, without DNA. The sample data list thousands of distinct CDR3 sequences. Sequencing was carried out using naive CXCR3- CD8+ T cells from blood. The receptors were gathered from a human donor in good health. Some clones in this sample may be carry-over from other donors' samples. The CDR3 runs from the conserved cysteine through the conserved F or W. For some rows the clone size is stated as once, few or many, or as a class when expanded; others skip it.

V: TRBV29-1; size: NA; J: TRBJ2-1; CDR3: CSVPGQNNEQFF
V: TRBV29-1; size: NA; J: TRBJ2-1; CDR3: CSVSPGLAGDEQFF
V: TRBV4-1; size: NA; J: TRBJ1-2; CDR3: CASSHPGTVNYGYTF
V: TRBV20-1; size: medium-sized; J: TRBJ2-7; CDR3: CSARDIVESYEQYF
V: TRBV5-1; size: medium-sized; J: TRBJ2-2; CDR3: CASSLEPITASGELFF
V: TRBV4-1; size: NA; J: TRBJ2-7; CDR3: CASSGADYEQYF
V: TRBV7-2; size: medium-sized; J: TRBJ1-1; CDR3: CASSLEVGRGTEAFF
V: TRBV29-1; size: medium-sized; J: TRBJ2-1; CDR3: CSAPGVTDNEQFF
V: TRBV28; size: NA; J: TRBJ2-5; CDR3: CASSSTGDTETQYF
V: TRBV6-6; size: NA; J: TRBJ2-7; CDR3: CASSSPPNLQDEQYF
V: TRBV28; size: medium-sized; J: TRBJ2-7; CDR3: CASNKATERTYEQYF
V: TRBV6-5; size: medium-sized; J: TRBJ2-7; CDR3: CATIAGGLNEQYF
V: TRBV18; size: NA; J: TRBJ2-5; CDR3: CASSQKVAGEEETQYF
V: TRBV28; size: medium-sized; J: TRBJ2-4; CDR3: CASTAPNGGAKNIQYF